Described below is a single TCR beta chain sequence and its context. V shed 4 bases, J shed 0 bases, and the junction held 2 bases outside the gene matches. The CDR3 contains 14 residues. The germline V gene has CDR1 MNHEY and CDR2 SMNVEV (reference sequence). This sample stems from a study of blood T cell repertoires in COVID-19. Overall study: Material from acute and convalescent COVID-19 was sourced from the United States, Italy and Spain. Sample material is recorded as cDNA or gDNA derived from T cells, B-cell-depleted T cells, or PBMCs.

In the source study's methods: The assay estimated nucleated cells by amplifying reference gene primers. Clones were read by immunoSEQ multiplex PCR, and TCRdb kept only the in-frame ones, dropping some. The V and J calls and the clone size are those of that table, but D and trimming were determined from the DNA. The sample lists about 170,000 clones, about 83% occurring once. The V gene is TRBV27, the J gene TRBJ2-7, with 8 bases aligning to TRBD2. The sequencing input was peripheral blood. The sequence was obtained from a man aged 18 to 29 with active or convalescent COVID-19. This CDR3 reads CASSSGGASYEQYF. As DNA, the CDR3 is TGTGCCAGCAGTTCGGGGGGGGCCTCCTACGAGCAGTACTTC.